This TCR beta chain was documented in a study of regulatory T cells in long-lasting Graves disease. The study, taken as a whole, reports: It was in persistent disease that TRBV28, TRBJ1-2 and TRBJ2-5 were favored.

Building the TCR beta libraries relied on iRepertoire HTBI primers, and CDR3 regions underwent Arm-PCR. TCRdb processed the multiplex PCR reads anew with MiXCR; each CDR3 protein has one entry. The sample lists more than 650,000 distinct CDR3 sequences; around 30% were seen once. Time point meaning: persistent/refractory GD, antithyroid drugs over 5 years with positive TRAb. Following extraction of RNA from PBMCs, that RNA was used to make the TCR library. The germline V gene has CDR1 SNHLY and CDR2 FYNNEI. The V and J ends lost 5 bases and 5 bases, in that order; junction bases with no gene match: 11. The CDR3 spans 15 residues. Ten or more counts support this clonotype. Antigen specificity is unknown.

This chain uses TRBV2 with TRBJ2-7; TRBD1 agrees at 8 bases. The TCR originated in a female donor with Graves disease. This specimen consisted of peripheral blood mononuclear cells (PBMCs), obtained when the disease was refractory, from a patient treated with antithyroid drugs. CDR3 sequence: CASSSRQGIVHEQYF. DNA for the CDR3: TGTGCCAGCAGTTCAAGACAGGGGATAGTCCACGAGCAGTACTTC.